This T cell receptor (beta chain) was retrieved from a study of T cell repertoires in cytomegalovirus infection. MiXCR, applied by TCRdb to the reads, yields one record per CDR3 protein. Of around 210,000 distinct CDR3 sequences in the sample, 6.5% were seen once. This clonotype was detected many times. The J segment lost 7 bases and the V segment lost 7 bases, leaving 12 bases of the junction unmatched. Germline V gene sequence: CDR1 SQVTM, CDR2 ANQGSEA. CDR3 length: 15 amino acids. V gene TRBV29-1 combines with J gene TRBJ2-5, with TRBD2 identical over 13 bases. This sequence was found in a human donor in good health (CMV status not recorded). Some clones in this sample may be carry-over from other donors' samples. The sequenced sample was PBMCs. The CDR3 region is CSAQGLAGADGTQYF. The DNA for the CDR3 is TGCAGCGCCCAAGGACTAGCGGGGGCGGATGGGACCCAGTACTTC.